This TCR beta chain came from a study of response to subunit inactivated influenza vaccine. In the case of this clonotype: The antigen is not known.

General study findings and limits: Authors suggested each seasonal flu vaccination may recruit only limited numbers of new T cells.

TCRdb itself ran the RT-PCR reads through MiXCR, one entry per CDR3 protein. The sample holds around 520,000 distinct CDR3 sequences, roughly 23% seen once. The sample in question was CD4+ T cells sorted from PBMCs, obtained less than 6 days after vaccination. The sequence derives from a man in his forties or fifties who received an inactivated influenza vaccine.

The CDR3 is CASTPSGRRSTDTQYF. The CDR3 DNA reads TGTGCCAGCACCCCTAGCGGGAGGCGTAGCACAGATACGCAGTATTTT. The chain combines TRBV7-9 with TRBJ2-3, with TRBD2 matching 11 bases. CDR1 SEHNR and CDR2 FQNEAQ come from the germline V gene (reference sequence). V dropped 7 bases and J dropped 0; count of bases not matched to a gene: 6. The CDR3 is made up of 16 amino acids.